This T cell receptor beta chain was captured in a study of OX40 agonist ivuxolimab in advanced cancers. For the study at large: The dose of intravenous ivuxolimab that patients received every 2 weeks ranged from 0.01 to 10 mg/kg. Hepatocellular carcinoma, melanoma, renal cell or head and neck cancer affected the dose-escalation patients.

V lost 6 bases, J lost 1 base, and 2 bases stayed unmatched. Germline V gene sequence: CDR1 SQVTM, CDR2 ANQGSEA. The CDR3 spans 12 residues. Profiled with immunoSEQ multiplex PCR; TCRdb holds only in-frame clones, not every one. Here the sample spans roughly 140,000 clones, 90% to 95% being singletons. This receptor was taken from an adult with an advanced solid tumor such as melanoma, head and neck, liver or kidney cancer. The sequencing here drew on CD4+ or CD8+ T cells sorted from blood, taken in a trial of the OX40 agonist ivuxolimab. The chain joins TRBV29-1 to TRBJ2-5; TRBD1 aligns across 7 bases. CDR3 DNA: TGCAGCGTGGGACAGATCCAAGAGACCCAGTACTTC. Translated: CSVGQIQETQYF.